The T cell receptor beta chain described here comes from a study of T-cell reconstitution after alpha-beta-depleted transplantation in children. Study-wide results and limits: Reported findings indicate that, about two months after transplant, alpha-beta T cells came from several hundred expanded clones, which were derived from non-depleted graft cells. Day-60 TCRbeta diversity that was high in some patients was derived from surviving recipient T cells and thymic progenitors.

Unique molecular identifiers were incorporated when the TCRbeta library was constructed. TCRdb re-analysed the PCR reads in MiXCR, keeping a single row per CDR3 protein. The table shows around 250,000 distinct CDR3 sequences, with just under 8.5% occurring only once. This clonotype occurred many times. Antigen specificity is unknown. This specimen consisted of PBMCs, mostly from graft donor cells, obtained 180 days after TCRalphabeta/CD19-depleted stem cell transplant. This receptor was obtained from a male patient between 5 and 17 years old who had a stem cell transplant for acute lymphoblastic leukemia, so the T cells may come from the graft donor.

The CDR3 bases are TGTGCCAGCAGCTTAAGGCCGCTAGCCCCCACAGATACGCAGTATTTT. Residues: CASSLRPLAPTDTQYF. The V and J genes are TRBV7-3 and TRBJ2-3; D possibly corresponds to TRBD2 (5 bases). Looked up from germline, CDR1 is SGHTA and CDR2 is FQGTGA. Trimming stripped 1 base from V and 2 bases from J, with 13 bases between. The CDR3 extends over 16 amino acids. The variable domain in full, with the rest retrieved from reference TRBV7-3 and TRBJ2-3, is GAGVSQTPSNKVTEKGKYVELRCDPISGHTALYWYRQSLGQGPEFLIYFQGTGAADDSGLPNDRFFAVRPEGSVSTLKIQRTERGDSAVYLCASSLRPLAPTDTQYFGPGTRLTVL.